The 12 T cell receptor beta chains below were found in one sample sequenced in a study of T-cell memory formation after mild COVID-19. TCRdb recomputed calls from the 5' RACE reads with MiXCR, one row per CDR3 protein. The table shows roughly 450,000 distinct CDR3 sequences, with roughly 18% occurring only once. The sample comprised PBMCs or a T cell subset sorted from them (not recorded which). Receptors originate from a young man who had mild COVID-19 (a few samples of this study predate the infection). Cell type and time point are not known.

The chain employs TRBV5-1 and TRBJ2-2; D unresolved. Germline CDR1 reads SGHRS; CDR2 reads YFSETQ. This CDR3 spans 15 amino acids. Trimming pared 7 bases from V and 1 base from J, leaving 14 bases between. CDR3 sequence: CASSEGKQNTGELFF. CDR3 in DNA: TGCGCCAGCTCTGAAGGAAAACAGAACACCGGGGAGCTGTTTTTT.

The V and J genes are TRBV7-2 and TRBJ2-5, with 13 bases identical to TRBD2. The V gene's germline CDR1 is SGHTA and CDR2 FQGNSA. CDR3 size: 17 residues. The V segment lost 4 bases and the J segment 5 bases; nucleotides outside the gene matches: 10. The CDR3 coding sequence is TGTGCCAGCAGCTGGGGACTAGCGGGGCCGATGAGGGAGACCCAGTACTTC. Residues: CASSWGLAGPMRETQYF.

The rearrangement uses TRBV7-9 and TRBJ2-3, with D perhaps matching TRBD2 (7 bases). The V and J ends lost 8 bases and 1 base respectively, with 19 bases between them. CDR3 length equals 16 residues. In germline, CDR1 is SEHNR, CDR2 FQNEAQ (reference sequence). The DNA of the CDR3 is TGTGCCAGCGGCGACGCGGGGGCGCAAGGCACAGATACGCAGTATTTT. As protein: CASGDAGAQGTDTQYF.

The genes are TRBV11-2 and TRBJ2-3; D is possibly TRBD2 (5 bases). Germline CDR1 is SGHAT and CDR2 is FQNNGV. Trimming shortened V by 5 bases and J by 3 bases, and 12 bases separated the two germline ends. The CDR3 has 14 residues. CDR3 loop: CASSTDRGTDTQYF. The CDR3 coding sequence is TGTGCCAGCAGCACCGATCGAGGGACAGATACGCAGTATTTT.

This chain connects TRBV28 to TRBJ2-4, with a tentative D call TRBD2 (5 bases). The CDR3 consists of 13 residues. Trimming removed 2 bases from V and 9 bases from J, with 11 bases in between. Germline CDR1 and CDR2: MDHEN and SYDVKM. In DNA, the CDR3 is TGTGCCAGCAGTTTAGGTCTTCTAGCCATTCAGTACTTC. Its translation: CASSLGLLAIQYF.

This clonotype was recorded a few times. V usage is TRBV28 and J usage is TRBJ2-3; 10 bases align to TRBD1. V trimming: 6 bases; J trimming: 3 bases; junction bases outside the gene matches: 12. The CDR3 extends over 17 amino acids. Germline V gene lookup returns CDR1 MDHEN and CDR2 SYDVKM. The chain's CDR3 is CASRKLVGTGVTDTQYF. CDR3 in DNA: TGTGCCAGCAGGAAACTCGTCGGGACAGGGGTGACAGATACGCAGTATTTT.

V usage is TRBV5-5 and J usage is TRBJ2-2; D might be TRBD1 (5 bases). Germline loops: CDR1 SGHKS, CDR2 YYEKEE (reference sequence). Between the trimmed V and J ends, which lost 5 bases and 6 bases, there was a span of 14 bases. The CDR3 sequence is 14 residues long. DNA of the CDR3: TGTGCCAGCAGTCAGGGATATGTCCCCGGGGAGCTGTTTTTT. Amino acids: CASSQGYVPGELFF.

The chain is built from TRBV5-1 and TRBJ2-3, with 9 positions matching TRBD1. The V segment lost 0 bases and the J segment 5 bases; nucleotides outside the gene matches: 7. The CDR3 loop spans 16 amino acids. The germline V gene has CDR1 SGHRS and CDR2 YFSETQ. The CDR3 nucleotides read TGCGCCAGCAGCTTGGCCGGGACGGGACAGGGAGATACGCAGTATTTT. Its translation: CASSLAGTGQGDTQYF.

V and J are TRBV24-1 and TRBJ2-3; 10 bases fit TRBD2. J lost 11 bases, V lost 1 base, and 8 bases had no gene match. The germline V gene encodes CDR1 KGHDR and CDR2 SFDVKD. This CDR3 contains 15 residues. CDR3 in DNA: TGTGCCACCAGTGATTTCACTAGCGGGGACGTGGGGCAGTATTTT. Protein: CATSDFTSGDVGQYF.

The V gene is TRBV7-3, the J gene TRBJ2-3; TRBD2 aligns across 8 bases. The junction had 8 bases not matched to a gene; V was cut back by 1 base and J by 11 bases. This CDR3 has 14 residues. Germline CDR1 SGHTA, CDR2 FQGTGA. The CDR3 protein is CASSLISGESRQYF. The CDR3 region has the DNA TGTGCCAGCAGCTTAATTAGCGGGGAATCAAGGCAGTATTTT.

Many counts were recorded for this clonotype. The chain recombines TRBV20-1 with TRBJ2-7; 7 bases line up with TRBD2. With V trimmed by 5 bases and J by 7 bases, 8 bases remained unmatched. The CDR3 has 12 residues. Germline-derived CDR1 and CDR2 are DFQATT and SNEGSKA (reference sequence). The CDR3 DNA reads as TGCAGTGCTTCACGGACTAGAGGGGAGCAGTACGTC. This encodes CSASRTRGEQYV.

This clonotype was seen more than once but under ten times. The rearrangement uses TRBV20-1 and TRBJ1-2; D is unclear. V dropped 6 bases and J dropped 4 bases, with 15 bases sitting between them. The CDR3 contains 13 residues. Germline-derived CDR1 and CDR2 are DFQATT and SNEGSKA (reference sequence). Here the CDR3 DNA reads TGCAGTGCCGCCGATCCCTGGAGCTATGGCTACACCTTC. Its protein is CSAADPWSYGYTF.